This is a list of T cell receptor beta chains from one sample in a study of cytomegalovirus exposure and HLA in healthy donors. Method: immunoSEQ multiplex PCR; TCRdb's copy keeps in-frame clones and lacks some. The sample lists roughly 120,000 clones, approximately 80% occurring once. The sequenced sample was PBMCs. The receptor set was obtained from a man aged 25-45 years in good health and CMV-seronegative. Both conserved end residues are part of each CDR3. D genes are given only for firm matches. Clone size is shown for a subset of rows, as once, few, many or a class of expanded clone.

TRBV9	.	TRBJ2-7	TRBD1	CASSAVGTGPYEQYF	TGTGCCAGCAGCGCGGTGGGGACAGGGCCCTACGAGCAGTACTTC
TRBV29-1	.	TRBJ2-7	TRBD1	CSVDRGLEQYF	TGCAGCGTGGACAGGGGGCTTGAGCAGTACTTC
TRBV13	.	TRBJ1-5	TRBD1	CASSVGGVFSNQPQHF	TGTGCCAGCTCGGTAGGGGGCGTATTTAGCAATCAGCCCCAGCATTTT
TRBV7-9	.	TRBJ1-2	.	CASSLVAGSHGYTF	TGTGCCAGCAGCTTAGTTGCGGGTTCCCATGGCTACACCTTC
TRBV27	once	TRBJ1-1	.	CASRSGGGITEAFF	TGTGCCAGCAGATCGGGAGGGGGGATCACTGAAGCTTTCTTT
TRBV5-1	.	TRBJ2-3	TRBD2	CASSFLAGGGDTQYF	TGCGCCAGCAGCTTTCTAGCGGGAGGCGGAGATACGCAGTATTTT
TRBV10-2	once	TRBJ1-3	.	CASSRTDTGNTIYF	TGCGCCAGCAGCAGGACAGATACTGGAAACACCATATATTTT
TRBV9	.	TRBJ2-1	.	CASSVGIGSGYNEQFF	TGTGCCAGCAGCGTCGGGATAGGGAGTGGCTACAATGAGCAGTTCTTC
TRBV19	few	TRBJ1-2	.	CASSIGGGLNYGYTF	TGTGCCAGTAGTATCGGCGGAGGGCTAAACTATGGCTACACCTTC
TRBV6-5	.	TRBJ2-5	TRBD2	CASKGGLAGEQYF	TGTGCCAGCAAAGGAGGACTAGCGGGAGAGCAGTACTTC
TRBV5-1	.	TRBJ2-2	TRBD1	CASSLDRGAHSF	TGCGCCAGCAGCTTGGACAGGGGCGCCCATTCGTTT
TRBV9	.	TRBJ1-1	.	CASSVDTARRTEAFF	TGTGCCAGCAGCGTAGACACCGCTCGGAGGACTGAAGCTTTCTTT
TRBV27	.	TRBJ2-2	TRBD1	CASSPLGQGGLFF	TGTGCCAGCAGTCCCCTAGGACAGGGTGGGCTGTTTTTT
TRBV18	.	TRBJ2-5	TRBD2	CASSPPLAGGRETQYF	TGTGCCAGCTCACCACCCCTAGCGGGAGGCCGGGAGACCCAGTACTTC
TRBV7-6	.	TRBJ2-1	TRBD2	CASSLASGTYNEQFF	TGTGCCAGCAGCTTAGCTAGCGGGACCTACAATGAGCAGTTCTTC
TRBV28	.	TRBJ1-1	.	CASSFPMGGTEAFF	TGTGCCAGCAGTTTCCCTATGGGGGGGACTGAAGCTTTCTTT
TRBV27	.	TRBJ2-2	TRBD1	CASSMTGTGELFF	TGTGCCAGCAGTATGACAGGGACCGGGGAGCTGTTTTTT
TRBV6-1	few	TRBJ2-7	TRBD2	CASSEAGASGRYEQYF	TGTGCCAGCAGTGAAGCTGGGGCTAGCGGGAGGTACGAGCAGTACTTC
TRBV25-1	.	TRBJ1-5	.	CASSGRSPSQPQNF	TGTGCCAGCAGTGGGAGGAGTCCCAGCCAGCCCCAGAATTTT
TRBV5-1	.	TRBJ2-1	.	CASSLVRGTYNEQFF	TGCGCCAGCAGCTTGGTTCGCGGGACGTACAATGAGCAGTTCTTC
TRBV5-4	.	TRBJ2-3	TRBD2	CASSWGLAEGVTQYF	TGTGCCAGCAGCTGGGGACTAGCCGAGGGAGTCACGCAGTATTTT
TRBV28	.	TRBJ2-4	.	CASSLGRAPDIQYF	TGTGCCAGCAGTCTGGGGAGAGCCCCCGACATTCAGTACTTC
TRBV11-3	once	TRBJ1-2	.	CASSQEGREGNYGYTF	TGTGCCAGCAGCCAAGAGGGGAGGGAGGGTAACTATGGCTACACCTTC
TRBV29-1	.	TRBJ2-7	TRBD2	CSVEDSGRASSEQYF	TGCAGCGTTGAAGATTCCGGGAGGGCCTCCAGCGAGCAGTACTTC
TRBV5-1	once	TRBJ1-2	.	CASSTGTSAGYGYTF	TGCGCCAGCAGTACTGGGACATCAGCAGGCTATGGCTACACCTTC
TRBV4-1	.	TRBJ2-3	.	CASSHREAGKITDTQYF	TGCGCCAGCAGCCACCGAGAGGCGGGGAAAATCACAGATACGCAGTATTTT
TRBV6-5	.	TRBJ2-5	TRBD2	CASSPGLAWETQYF	TGTGCCAGCAGTCCGGGACTAGCCTGGGAGACCCAGTACTTC